Following are 26 T cell receptor beta chains from one sample sequenced in a study of cytomegalovirus exposure and HLA in healthy donors. Amplification used 60 Vbeta primers and 13 Jbeta primers. Generated by immunoSEQ multiplex PCR, the TCRdb table keeps only in-frame clones and is missing some. The profile shows approximately 91,000 clones, 69% of them singletons. Sequenced material: PBMCs. Every receptor here comes from a female donor in good health and CMV-seronegative.

This rearrangement joins TRBV11-2 to TRBJ1-1; D not certain. The length of the CDR3 is 12 residues. Germline assignment: CDR1 SGHAT and CDR2 FQNNGV. Trimming shortened V by 1 base and J by 5 bases, and 5 bases separated the two germline ends. CDR3 bases: TGTGCCAGCAGCTTAGGTACAACTGAAGCTTTCTTT. Residues: CASSLGTTEAFF.

The chain couples TRBV5-1 to TRBJ2-5, with a possible D match to TRBD1 (6 bases). The closer fit of TRBJ2-7 to the DNA end suggests the J call may be wrong. The CDR3 loop spans 13 amino acids. The germline V gene has CDR1 SGHRS and CDR2 YFSETQ. Written as DNA, the CDR3 is TGCGCCAGCAGAAGGGACATCAACTACGAGCAGTACTTC. It codes for CASRRDINYEQYF.

This chain joins TRBV11-3 and TRBJ2-3, with D uncertain. The CDR3 consists of 12 residues. The germline gives CDR1 SGHNT, CDR2 YENEEA. Trimming took 3 bases from V and 10 from J, leaving 11 bases between them. The CDR3: CASSLADGAQYF. In DNA, the CDR3 is TGTGCCAGCAGCTTGGCCGATGGTGCGCAGTATTTT.

The chain joins TRBV5-1 to TRBJ1-4; 7 nucleotides line up with TRBD1. There are 14 residues in the CDR3. With V trimmed by 0 bases and J by 7 bases, 3 bases remained unmatched. Germline values: CDR1 SGHRS, CDR2 YFSETQ. CDR3 bases: TGCGCCAGCAGCTTGGGGGCAGGGGGTGAAAAACTGTTTTTT. Protein product: CASSLGAGGEKLFF.

The rearrangement links TRBV19 to TRBJ1-4, with 7 positions matching TRBD1. Per the germline V gene, CDR1 is LNHDA and CDR2 is SQIVND (reference sequence). J lost 4 bases, V lost 3 bases, and 5 bases had no gene match. The CDR3 runs to 15 residues. Here the CDR3 DNA reads TGTGCCAGTAGTATGTTGGGACAGAATAATGAAAAACTGTTTTTT. It encodes CASSMLGQNNEKLFF.

This chain connects TRBV7-9 to TRBJ2-1, with 7 positions matching TRBD2. The junction had 18 bases not matched to a gene; V was cut back by 4 bases and J by 9 bases. From germline, CDR1 is SEHNR and CDR2 FQNEAQ (reference sequence). The CDR3 sequence is 17 residues long. Here the CDR3 DNA reads TGTGCCAGCAGCTCACTTCAACCGACACCCTTAGCGGGTGAGCAGTTCTTC. This encodes CASSSLQPTPLAGEQFF.

The gene calls are TRBV5-1 and TRBJ2-3; 10 nucleotides line up with TRBD2. In germline, CDR1 is SGHRS, CDR2 YFSETQ. This CDR3 region has 17 residues. The V gene end was trimmed by 0 bases and the J gene end by 4 bases; junction bases not matched to a gene: 8. The CDR3 sequence is CASSLAASGSLADTQYF. CDR3 in DNA: TGCGCCAGCAGCTTGGCGGCTAGCGGGAGTTTAGCAGATACGCAGTATTTT.

The chain links TRBV30 to TRBJ2-7, with TRBD1 as a possible D gene (6 bases). The V end was cut by 5 bases, the J end by 4 bases, with 12 bases between. The CDR3 runs to 12 residues. Germline CDR1 GTSNPN, CDR2 SVGIG (reference sequence). CDR3 loop: CAWEGVAYEQYF. The CDR3 DNA reads TGTGCCTGGGAGGGGGTGGCTTACGAGCAGTACTTC.

The chain has TRBV11-2 and TRBJ2-1; the D gene is possibly TRBD2 (5 bases). CDR1 is SGHAT, CDR2 FQNNGV, per germline. CDR3 length equals 13 residues. V lost 3 bases and J 5 bases, leaving 8 bases between the germline ends. The CDR3 nucleotides are TGTGCCAGCAGCTTTACCGGGGACAATGAGCAGTTCTTC. Residues: CASSFTGDNEQFF.

This clone was seen more than once but under ten times. V usage is TRBV19 and J usage is TRBJ1-1; 9 bases agree with TRBD1. Per germline, CDR1 LNHDA and CDR2 SQIVND (reference sequence). The CDR3 loop spans 16 amino acids. V shed 5 bases, J shed 4 bases, and the junction held 11 bases outside the gene matches. CDR3 amino acids: CASSPSGTGTPTEAFF. DNA of the CDR3: TGTGCCAGTAGTCCATCCGGGACAGGGACACCCACTGAAGCTTTCTTT. Looking up the rest from reference TRBV19 and TRBJ1-1 gives the full variable domain: DGGITQSPKYLFRKEGQNVTLSCEQNLNHDAMYWYRQDPGQGLRLIYYSQIVNDFQKGDIAEGYSVSREKKESFPLTVTSAQKNPTAFYLCASSPSGTGTPTEAFFGQGTRLTVV.

The CDR3 DNA sequence: TGTGCCAGCAGTGCTCGGGAACTAAGAGGAAACACCATATATTTT. Its protein is CASSARELRGNTIYF. This chain links TRBV9 with TRBJ1-3, with D unclear. The CDR3 covers 15 residues. The germline V gene has CDR1 SGDLS and CDR2 YYNGEE. V lost 5 bases and J lost 4, with 16 bases in between.

This clone was seen more than once but under ten times. This chain joins TRBV4-3 and TRBJ2-7; D is possibly TRBD2 (5 bases). The V gene's germline CDR1 is LGHNA and CDR2 YSLEER. V lost 4 bases and J lost 8, with 18 bases in between. CDR3 size: 14 residues. Here the CDR3 reads CASSLATTPTQQYF. The CDR3 DNA is TGCGCCAGCAGCCTCGCGACTACCCCTACGCAGCAGTACTTC.

This sequence joins TRBV28 and TRBJ1-1; 7 bases line up with TRBD1. CDR1 and CDR2 (germline): MDHEN, SYDVKM. The CDR3 extends over 14 amino acids. J was trimmed by 3 bases and V by 7 bases; bases with no gene match: 8. CDR3 residues: CASTRTGAHTEAFF. CDR3 DNA sequence: TGTGCCAGCACCCGCACAGGGGCCCACACTGAAGCTTTCTTT.

The chain carries TRBV9 and TRBJ2-1, with D possibly being TRBD2 (6 bases). The V end was cut by 0 bases, the J end by 9 bases, with 16 bases between. The CDR3 extends over 15 amino acids. Germline V gene sequence: CDR1 SGDLS, CDR2 YYNGEE. CDR3 amino acids: CASSVGGVVSSEQFF. The CDR3 region has the DNA TGTGCCAGCAGCGTAGGGGGGGTAGTAAGTAGTGAGCAGTTCTTC.

This sequence joins TRBV27 and TRBJ1-2; possibly TRBD1 for D (5 bases). CDR1 and CDR2 (germline): MNHEY, SMNVEV (reference sequence). The V and J ends lost 4 bases and 8 bases respectively, with 20 bases between them. The CDR3 consists of 15 residues. This CDR3 is CASSSLGGHGGGYTF. DNA of the CDR3: TGTGCCAGCAGTTCTCTGGGAGGACACGGAGGAGGCTACACCTTC.

The chain has TRBV29-1 and TRBJ2-3; 7 bases agree with TRBD2. Germline CDR1 reads SQVTM; CDR2 reads ANQGSEA. Trimming at V came to 7 bases and at J to 0 bases, leaving 10 bases not matched to a gene. The CDR3 loop spans 15 amino acids. In DNA, the CDR3 is TGCAGCGCCGGGGGAGGGGAGCCTAGCACAGATACGCAGTATTTT. Translated, it gives CSAGGGEPSTDTQYF.

This chain joins TRBV7-9 and TRBJ1-5; D is ambiguous. V shed 4 bases and J shed 5 bases, with 9 bases lying between them. The length of the CDR3 is 13 residues. Germline CDR1 is SEHNR and CDR2 is FQNEAQ (reference sequence). CDR3 sequence: CASSSVGDQPQHF. The CDR3 nucleotides are TGTGCCAGCAGCTCAGTAGGAGATCAGCCCCAGCATTTT.

This clone turned up a few times. The J gene is TRBJ1-1, the V gene TRBV20-1; D gene uncertain. The germline gives CDR1 DFQATT, CDR2 SNEGSKA (reference sequence). This CDR3 has 11 residues. Trimming cost V 0 bases and J 8 bases, with 7 bases left between them. The CDR3, as DNA: TGCAGTGCTAGAGATGAGGGAGAAGCTTTCTTT. It specifies CSARDEGEAFF.

There are a few counts of this clone. The V gene is TRBV5-4, the J gene TRBJ2-3; D remains unclear. Germline CDR1 is SGHNT and CDR2 is YYREEE (reference sequence). This CDR3 spans 15 amino acids. Trimming shortened V by 1 base and J by 0 bases, and 9 bases separated the two germline ends. In DNA, the CDR3 is TGTGCCAGCAGCTTGCTGGTGGAGAGCACAGATACGCAGTATTTT. Translating gives CASSLLVESTDTQYF.

The DNA for the CDR3 is TGTGCCAGCAGCCCTCAGGCTAGCGGTCGGGAGACCCAGTACTTC. It yields the protein CASSPQASGRETQYF. This sequence joins TRBV7-8 and TRBJ2-5, with 7 bases identical to TRBD2. V gave up 5 bases and J gave up 5 bases; unmatched junction bases: 11. CDR3 size: 15 residues. Germline CDR1 reads SGHVS; CDR2 reads FQNEAQ.

This clone is a singleton in its sample. This sequence joins TRBV9 and TRBJ2-3, with 9 bases matching TRBD2. The CDR3 is made up of 15 amino acids. Per the germline V gene, CDR1 is SGDLS and CDR2 is YYNGEE. V was pared by 7 bases and J by 6 bases, with 12 bases of the junction left unmatched. The CDR3 loop is CASADSGGARDTQYF. The CDR3 DNA reads TGTGCCAGCGCCGATAGCGGGGGAGCCCGGGATACGCAGTATTTT.

Points on this clone: One end of the junction does not line up with germline, which may come from a read error. Other DNA sequences in the same sample also yield this CDR3. The genes are TRBV6-5 and TRBJ2-1, with 10 bases lining up with TRBD2. There are 15 residues in the CDR3. CDR1 is MNHEY and CDR2 is SVGAGI in the germline V gene. This CDR3 reads CASRPTSGIMNEQFF. CDR3 nucleotide sequence: TGTGCCAGCAGACCAACTAGCGGGATTATGAATGAGCAATTCTTC.

This chain uses TRBV27 with TRBJ2-1, with D perhaps TRBD2 (5 bases). CDR3 length equals 15 residues. V lost 4 bases to trimming and J lost 0 bases, with 10 bases between them. The germline gives CDR1 MNHEY, CDR2 SMNVEV (reference sequence). The CDR3 loop reads CASSWTELSYNEQFF. The DNA of the CDR3 is TGTGCCAGCAGTTGGACTGAACTCTCCTACAATGAGCAGTTCTTC.

This clone has just one count. The rearrangement uses TRBV4-1 and TRBJ1-1, with 11 positions matching TRBD1. The CDR3 contains 15 residues. CDR1 is MGHRA, CDR2 YSYEKL, per germline. With 1 base clipped from V and 4 bases from J, the junction kept 2 bases outside the gene matches. As DNA, the CDR3 is TGCGCCAGCAGCCAAGGTGGGACAGGGGGCACTGAAGCTTTCTTT. It specifies CASSQGGTGGTEAFF.

This clone was counted only a few times. DNA of the CDR3: TGCGCCAGCAGCCTTTGGCAGGGTATTTCCTACGAGCAGTACTTC. Residues: CASSLWQGISYEQYF. This chain uses TRBV4-1 with TRBJ2-7; perhaps TRBD1 as D (5 bases). V shed 4 bases and J shed 1 base, with 14 bases lying between them. Germline V gene lookup returns CDR1 MGHRA and CDR2 YSYEKL. This CDR3 contains 15 residues.

The CDR3 reads CASSLLVSRADTQYF. The CDR3 DNA reads TGTGCCAGCAGCCTTCTCGTAAGCAGGGCAGATACGCAGTATTTT. The chain employs TRBV7-8 and TRBJ2-3, with a possible D match to TRBD1 (5 bases). CDR3 length equals 15 residues. Between the trimmed V and J ends, which lost 5 bases and 4 bases, there was a span of 16 bases. Germline lookup yields CDR1 SGHVS and CDR2 FQNEAQ.